The clone carrying this T cell receptor (beta chain) was picked up one time. The data stem from a study of blood T cell repertoires in COVID-19. Turning to the study itself: From T cells, B-cell-depleted T cells, or PBMCs came the material, which was cDNA or gDNA.

The CDR3 loop spans 20 amino acids. After removal of 3 bases from V and 0 bases from J, the junction contained 18 bases not matched to a gene. Germline V gene data show CDR1 as KGHSH and CDR2 as LQKENI. The protocol was immunoSEQ multiplex PCR, while the TCRdb copy is restricted to in-frame clones and leaves out a portion. The data hold about 150,000 clones, with approximately 83% observed a single time. The chain links TRBV18 to TRBJ1-1, with 8 bases identical to TRBD1. Source material: peripheral blood. This clonotype was sampled from a woman between 55 and 75 years old with acute or convalescent COVID-19. The CDR3 loop reads CASSPLDRVVGITMNTEAFF. CDR3 coding DNA: TGTGCCAGCTCACCGTTGGACAGGGTGGTTGGTATTACCATGAACACTGAAGCTTTCTTT.